This is a list of T cell receptor beta chains from one sample in a study of CD8 T cells in Susac syndrome. TCRdb reanalysed the immunoSEQ multiplex PCR reads using MiXCR and keeps one entry per CDR3 protein. The table lists about 180,000 distinct CDR3 sequences, approximately 94% of them singletons. The specimen sequenced was CD4+ T cells from PBMCs. All receptors derive from a human donor with Susac syndrome. CDR3s include the opening cysteine and the closing phenylalanine or tryptophan. Each record gives: clone size, V gene, CDR3 protein. Where a row states a size, it is once, few, many or the class of an expanded clone; other rows omit it.

clone_size: -; v_call: TRBV5-4; cdr3_aa: CASSLFPRLYGYTF
clone_size: -; v_call: TRBV7-8; cdr3_aa: CASSSQQGSEQYF
clone_size: -; v_call: TRBV20-1; cdr3_aa: CSAGGRGPTSGELFF
clone_size: -; v_call: TRBV7-8; cdr3_aa: CASSAVHISTDTQYF
clone_size: -; v_call: TRBV20-1; cdr3_aa: CSATKVVGDRFNQPQHF
clone_size: -; v_call: TRBV9; cdr3_aa: CASSVRDTNYGYTF
clone_size: -; v_call: TRBV14; cdr3_aa: CASSQGLAGANVLTF
clone_size: -; v_call: TRBV20-1; cdr3_aa: CSASDDPEGGEAFF
clone_size: -; v_call: TRBV5-6; cdr3_aa: CASSLGYTGLTEAFF
clone_size: -; v_call: TRBV14; cdr3_aa: CASSDRRWGNSPLHF
clone_size: -; v_call: TRBV20-1; cdr3_aa: CSQGGGGHTEAFF
clone_size: -; v_call: TRBV30; cdr3_aa: CAWTVGGAPDTQYF
clone_size: -; v_call: TRBV15; cdr3_aa: CATSRDDEQYF
clone_size: -; v_call: TRBV12-3/TRBV12-4; cdr3_aa: CASSLGQGEAFF
clone_size: -; v_call: TRBV7-6; cdr3_aa: CASSLALVVETQYF
clone_size: once; v_call: TRBV6-2/TRBV6-3; cdr3_aa: CASSYANRGPPLHF
clone_size: -; v_call: TRBV19; cdr3_aa: CASSIDGFAYGYTF
clone_size: -; v_call: TRBV5-1; cdr3_aa: CASSLGDRLSNYGYTF
clone_size: -; v_call: TRBV7-2; cdr3_aa: CASSLVAGSAGNTIYF
clone_size: -; v_call: TRBV7-9; cdr3_aa: CASATGEVVKPQHF
clone_size: -; v_call: TRBV20-1; cdr3_aa: CSARATLAEIYNEQFF
clone_size: -; v_call: TRBV27; cdr3_aa: CASSLLGLVNSPLHF
clone_size: -; v_call: TRBV20-1; cdr3_aa: CSARTVGVGGYTF
clone_size: -; v_call: TRBV29-1; cdr3_aa: CSVEDPGTGDTQYF
clone_size: -; v_call: TRBV4-2; cdr3_aa: CASSRTHGGTRSYNEQFF
clone_size: -; v_call: TRBV5-6; cdr3_aa: CASSFRGGAWNEQFF
clone_size: -; v_call: TRBV6-2/TRBV6-3; cdr3_aa: CASSRGQVGYTF
clone_size: -; v_call: TRBV19; cdr3_aa: CASSGIPYGDNEQFF
clone_size: -; v_call: TRBV24-1; cdr3_aa: CATSVPTVPGNTIYF
clone_size: -; v_call: TRBV29-1; cdr3_aa: CSVETSFSYEQYF
clone_size: few; v_call: TRBV5-6; cdr3_aa: CASSLTGTYEQYF
clone_size: -; v_call: TRBV25-1; cdr3_aa: CASSEGTSSAVRELFF
clone_size: -; v_call: TRBV7-2; cdr3_aa: CASSLGSYNEQFF
clone_size: -; v_call: TRBV11-2; cdr3_aa: CASSWAQTEAFF
clone_size: -; v_call: TRBV20-1; cdr3_aa: CSASGALKSETQYF
clone_size: -; v_call: TRBV7-6; cdr3_aa: CASSLWGQGFGGYTF
clone_size: -; v_call: TRBV3-1; cdr3_aa: CASSQDPASGQETQYF
clone_size: -; v_call: TRBV7-2; cdr3_aa: CASSLNSGDYNEQFF
clone_size: -; v_call: TRBV29-1; cdr3_aa: CSVVDGGTQETQYF
clone_size: -; v_call: TRBV29-1; cdr3_aa: CSVEGRAGGYTF
clone_size: -; v_call: TRBV2; cdr3_aa: CASSEARGNQQYF
clone_size: -; v_call: TRBV29-1; cdr3_aa: CSVAGTEGKTYYGYTF
clone_size: -; v_call: TRBV30; cdr3_aa: CGGAPHEQYF
clone_size: once; v_call: TRBV29-1; cdr3_aa: CSVEEGGLETQYF
clone_size: -; v_call: TRBV3-1; cdr3_aa: CASSPLTGYTGELFF
clone_size: -; v_call: TRBV3-1; cdr3_aa: CASSQGQGAKGETQYF
clone_size: once; v_call: TRBV3-1; cdr3_aa: CASSRGLAGESEQYF
clone_size: -; v_call: TRBV19; cdr3_aa: CASSTDRDQPQHF
clone_size: -; v_call: TRBV20-1; cdr3_aa: CSALGGGFNEQFF
clone_size: -; v_call: TRBV24-1; cdr3_aa: CAISGGKEGNTGELFF
clone_size: -; v_call: TRBV29-1; cdr3_aa: CSVRRGHTEAFF
clone_size: few; v_call: TRBV9; cdr3_aa: CASSVGTNYGYTF
clone_size: once; v_call: TRBV2; cdr3_aa: CASSPTGSRSPLHF
clone_size: once; v_call: TRBV7-2; cdr3_aa: CASSRTSGDTYEQYF
clone_size: -; v_call: TRBV4-1; cdr3_aa: CASSQDGPQGALHF